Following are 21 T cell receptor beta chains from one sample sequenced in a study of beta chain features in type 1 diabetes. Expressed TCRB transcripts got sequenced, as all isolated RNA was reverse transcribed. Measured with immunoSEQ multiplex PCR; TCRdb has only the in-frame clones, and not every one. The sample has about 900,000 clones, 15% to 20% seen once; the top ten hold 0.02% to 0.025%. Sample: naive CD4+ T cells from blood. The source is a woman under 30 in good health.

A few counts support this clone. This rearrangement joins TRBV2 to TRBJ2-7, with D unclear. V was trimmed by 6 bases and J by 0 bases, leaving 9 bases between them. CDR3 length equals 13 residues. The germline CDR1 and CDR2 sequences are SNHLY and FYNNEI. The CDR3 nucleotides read TGTGCCAGCAGAGGACGGCTCTCCTACGAGCAGTACTTC. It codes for CASRGRLSYEQYF.

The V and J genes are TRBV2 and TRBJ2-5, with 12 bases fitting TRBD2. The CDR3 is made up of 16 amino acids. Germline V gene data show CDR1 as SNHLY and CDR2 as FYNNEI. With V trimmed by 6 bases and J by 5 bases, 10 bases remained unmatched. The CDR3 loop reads CASRLTSGSQGETQYF. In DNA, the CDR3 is TGTGCCAGCAGGCTGACTAGCGGGAGCCAGGGGGAGACCCAGTACTTC.

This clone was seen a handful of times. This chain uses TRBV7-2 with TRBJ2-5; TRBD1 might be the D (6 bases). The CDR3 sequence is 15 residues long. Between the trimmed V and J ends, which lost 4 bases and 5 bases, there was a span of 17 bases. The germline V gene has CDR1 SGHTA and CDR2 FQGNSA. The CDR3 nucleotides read TGTGCCAGCAGCTCCAAACACAGGGTCGGGGAGACCCAGTACTTC. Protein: CASSSKHRVGETQYF.

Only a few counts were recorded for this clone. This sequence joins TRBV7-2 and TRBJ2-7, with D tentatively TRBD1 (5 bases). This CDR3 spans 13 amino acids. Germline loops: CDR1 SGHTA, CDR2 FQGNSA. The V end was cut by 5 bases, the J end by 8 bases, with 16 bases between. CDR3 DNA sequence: TGTGCCAGCAGCCCTGGGGCAGGTACAAAGCAGTACTTC. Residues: CASSPGAGTKQYF.

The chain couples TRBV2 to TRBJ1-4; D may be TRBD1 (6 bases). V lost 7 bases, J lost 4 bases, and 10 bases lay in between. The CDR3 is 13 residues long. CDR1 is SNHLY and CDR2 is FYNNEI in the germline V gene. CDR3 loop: CASIRGDNEKLFF. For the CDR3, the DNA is TGTGCCAGCATTAGGGGGGATAATGAAAAACTGTTTTTT.

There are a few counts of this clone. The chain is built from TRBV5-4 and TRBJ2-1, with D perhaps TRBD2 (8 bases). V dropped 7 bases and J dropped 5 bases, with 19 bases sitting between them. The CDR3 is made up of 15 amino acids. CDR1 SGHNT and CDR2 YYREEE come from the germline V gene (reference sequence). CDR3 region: CASGVAGRGHNEQFF. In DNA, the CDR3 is TGTGCCAGCGGAGTAGCGGGGAGGGGGCACAATGAGCAGTTCTTC.

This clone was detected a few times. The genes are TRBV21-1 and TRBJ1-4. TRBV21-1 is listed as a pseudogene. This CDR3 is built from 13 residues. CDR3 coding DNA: TGTGCCGAAGATGATCGGATTCTTGAAAAACTGTTTTTT. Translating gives CAEDDRILEKLFF.

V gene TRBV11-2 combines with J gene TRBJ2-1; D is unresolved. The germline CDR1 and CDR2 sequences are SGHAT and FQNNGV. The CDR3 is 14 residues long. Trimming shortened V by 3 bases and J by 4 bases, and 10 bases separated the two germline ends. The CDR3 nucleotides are TGTGCCAGCAGCTTGTCCCCTTCTTACAATGAGCAGTTCTTC. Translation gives CASSLSPSYNEQFF.

This CDR3 reads CSVEESGASWDTQYF. The CDR3 DNA reads as TGCAGCGTTGAAGAAAGCGGCGCCTCTTGGGATACGCAGTATTTT. The gene calls are TRBV29-1 and TRBJ2-3, with D possibly matching TRBD2 (5 bases). CDR3 length equals 15 residues. The V end lost 0 bases, the J end lost 6 bases, and 16 bases lay between the germline ends. Germline V gene sequence: CDR1 SQVTM, CDR2 ANQGSEA.

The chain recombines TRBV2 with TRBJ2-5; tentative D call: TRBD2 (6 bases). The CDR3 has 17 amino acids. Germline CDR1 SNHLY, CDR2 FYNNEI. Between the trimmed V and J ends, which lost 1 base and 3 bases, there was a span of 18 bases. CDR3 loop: CASSEVRLVNSKETQYF. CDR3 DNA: TGTGCCAGCAGTGAAGTGAGACTAGTAAATTCAAAAGAGACCCAGTACTTC.

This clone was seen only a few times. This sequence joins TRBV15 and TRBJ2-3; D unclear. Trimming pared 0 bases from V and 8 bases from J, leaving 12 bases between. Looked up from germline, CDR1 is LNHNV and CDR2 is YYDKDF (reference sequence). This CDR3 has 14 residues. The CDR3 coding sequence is TGTGCCACCAGCAGAGAAAAAGGGAAGGGTACGCAGTATTTT. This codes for CATSREKGKGTQYF.

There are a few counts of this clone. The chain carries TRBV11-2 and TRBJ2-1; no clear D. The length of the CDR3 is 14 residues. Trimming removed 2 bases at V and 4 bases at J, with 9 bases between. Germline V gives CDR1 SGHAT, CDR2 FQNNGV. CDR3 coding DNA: TGTGCCAGCAGCTTATCCCCCGTGTACAATGAGCAGTTCTTC. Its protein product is CASSLSPVYNEQFF.

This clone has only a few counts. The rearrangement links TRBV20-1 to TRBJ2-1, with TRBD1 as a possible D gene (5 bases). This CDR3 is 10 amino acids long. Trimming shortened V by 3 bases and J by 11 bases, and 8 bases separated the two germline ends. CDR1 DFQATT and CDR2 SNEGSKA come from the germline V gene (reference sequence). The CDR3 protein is CSASLGQQFF. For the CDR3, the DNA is TGCAGTGCTAGTCTGGGGCAGCAGTTCTTC.

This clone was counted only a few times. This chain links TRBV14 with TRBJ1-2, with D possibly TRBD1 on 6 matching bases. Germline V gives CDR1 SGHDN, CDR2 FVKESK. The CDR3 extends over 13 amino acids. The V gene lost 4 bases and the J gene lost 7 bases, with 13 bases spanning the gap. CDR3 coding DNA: TGTGCCAGCAGCCGTCAGGGGATCGTTGGCTACACCTTC. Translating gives CASSRQGIVGYTF.

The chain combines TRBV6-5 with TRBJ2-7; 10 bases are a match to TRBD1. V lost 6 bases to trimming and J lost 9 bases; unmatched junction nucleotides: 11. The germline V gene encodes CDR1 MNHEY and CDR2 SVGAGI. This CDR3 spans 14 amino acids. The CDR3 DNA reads TGTGCCAGCAGGGCTGGGACAGGGGTCGGATGGCAGTACTTC. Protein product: CASRAGTGVGWQYF.

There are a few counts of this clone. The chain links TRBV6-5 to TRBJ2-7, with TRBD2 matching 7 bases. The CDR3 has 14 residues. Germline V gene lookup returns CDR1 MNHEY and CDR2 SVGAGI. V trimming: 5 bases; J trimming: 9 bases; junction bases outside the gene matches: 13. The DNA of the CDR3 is TGTGCCAGCAGTCCGAGCGGGAAGAGGGATTGGCAGTACTTC. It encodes CASSPSGKRDWQYF.

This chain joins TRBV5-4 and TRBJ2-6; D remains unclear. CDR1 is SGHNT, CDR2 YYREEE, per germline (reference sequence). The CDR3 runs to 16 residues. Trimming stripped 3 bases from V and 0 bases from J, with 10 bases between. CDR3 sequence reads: CASSSPLGSGANVLTF. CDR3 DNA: TGTGCCAGCAGCTCTCCCCTCGGCTCTGGGGCCAACGTCCTGACTTTC.

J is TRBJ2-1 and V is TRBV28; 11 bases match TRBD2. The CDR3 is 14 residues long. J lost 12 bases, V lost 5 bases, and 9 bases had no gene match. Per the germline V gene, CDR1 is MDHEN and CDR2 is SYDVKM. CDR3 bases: TGTGCCAGCAGTCTAGCGGGAGGTGCCTGGGGGCAGTTCTTC. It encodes CASSLAGGAWGQFF.

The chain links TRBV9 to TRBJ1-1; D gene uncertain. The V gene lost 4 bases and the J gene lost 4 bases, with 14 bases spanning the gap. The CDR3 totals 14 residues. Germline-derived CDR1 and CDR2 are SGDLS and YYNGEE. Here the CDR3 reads CASSPGRVSTEAFF. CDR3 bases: TGTGCCAGCAGCCCAGGAAGGGTGAGCACTGAAGCTTTCTTT.

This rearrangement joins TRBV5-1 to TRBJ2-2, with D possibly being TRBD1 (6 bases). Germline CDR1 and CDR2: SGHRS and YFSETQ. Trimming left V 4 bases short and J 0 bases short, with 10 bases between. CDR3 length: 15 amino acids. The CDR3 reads CASSTGQSNTGELFF. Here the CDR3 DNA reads TGCGCCAGCAGCACTGGACAGTCGAACACCGGGGAGCTGTTTTTT.

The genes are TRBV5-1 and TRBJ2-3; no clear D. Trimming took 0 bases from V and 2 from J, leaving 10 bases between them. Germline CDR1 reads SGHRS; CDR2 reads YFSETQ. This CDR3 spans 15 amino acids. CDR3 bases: TGCGCCAGCAGCTTGGGTGTCACGTCCACAGATACGCAGTATTTT. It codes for CASSLGVTSTDTQYF.